These 19 T cell receptor beta chains were all obtained from the same sample, sequenced in a study of cytomegalovirus exposure and HLA in healthy donors. In the PCR, 60 Vbeta and 13 Jbeta primers were used. The assay was immunoSEQ multiplex PCR, and TCRdb's table has in-frame clones only and misses some. The table records about 160,000 clones, roughly nine tenths of them present only once. The sample taken for sequencing was PBMCs. Receptors were obtained from a woman in her twenties or thirties in good health and CMV-seronegative.

The rearrangement uses TRBV27 and TRBJ1-5; possible D gene TRBD1, 6 bases. V lost 3 bases, J lost 4 bases, and 13 bases lay in between. The CDR3 is 15 residues long. Germline V gene data show CDR1 as MNHEY and CDR2 as SMNVEV (reference sequence). The CDR3 sequence is CASSFSGHLNQPQHF. CDR3 sequence (DNA): TGTGCCAGCAGTTTTTCGGGACACTTAAATCAGCCCCAGCATTTT.

The V gene is TRBV7-6, the J gene TRBJ1-1, with D perhaps TRBD1 (6 bases). Germline V gives CDR1 SGHVS, CDR2 FNYEAQ. The CDR3 loop spans 15 amino acids. V was cut by 2 bases and J by 1 base, with 11 bases left in between. The CDR3 DNA sequence: TGTGCCAGCAGCTTAATACAGGGAACGAACACTGAAGCTTTCTTT. Its translation: CASSLIQGTNTEAFF.

This chain uses TRBV25-1 with TRBJ2-2; 8 positions agree with TRBD1. The V and J ends lost 5 bases and 4 bases, in that order; junction bases with no gene match: 6. The CDR3 is made up of 15 amino acids. CDR1 is MGHDK and CDR2 is SYGVNS in the germline V gene. The DNA for the CDR3 is TGTGCCAGCAGTTCGCGACAGGGGCGCACCGGGGAGCTGTTTTTT. This encodes CASSSRQGRTGELFF.

The V call is TRBV9, the J call TRBJ2-5; 9 bases map to TRBD2. V shed 3 bases and J 2 bases; nucleotides not matched to a gene: 11. Germline CDR1 and CDR2: SGDLS and YYNGEE. CDR3 length equals 17 residues. The CDR3: CASSEGLAGKNQETQYF. Here the CDR3 DNA reads TGTGCCAGCAGCGAGGGGCTAGCGGGGAAGAATCAAGAGACCCAGTACTTC.

The chain recombines TRBV12-5 with TRBJ1-3; D gene ambiguous. This CDR3 contains 15 residues. Per germline, CDR1 LGHNT and CDR2 FRNRAP. The V end was cut by 3 bases, the J end by 0 bases, with 9 bases between. CDR3 nucleotide sequence: TGTGCTAGTGGTTTAACAGAATTCTCTGGAAACACCATATATTTT. Protein product: CASGLTEFSGNTIYF.

This chain links TRBV7-2 with TRBJ2-5; unclear D gene. The CDR3 runs to 15 residues. Germline lookup yields CDR1 SGHTA and CDR2 FQGNSA. Trimming removed 4 bases from V and 4 bases from J, with 16 bases in between. CDR3 DNA sequence: TGTGCCAGCAGCTCGGTGGGTAGCATGAGAGAGACCCAGTACTTC. It yields the protein CASSSVGSMRETQYF.

The chain carries TRBV27 and TRBJ2-3; 8 bases line up with TRBD1. The J segment lost 1 base and the V segment lost 6 bases, leaving 6 bases of the junction unmatched. From germline, CDR1 is MNHEY and CDR2 SMNVEV (reference sequence). The CDR3 runs 15 residues. The CDR3 coding sequence is TGTGCCAGCAGGCGGGGACAGGTTGGCACAGATACGCAGTATTTT. Protein product: CASRRGQVGTDTQYF.

The gene calls are TRBV12-5 and TRBJ2-7; D is uncertain. CDR1 and CDR2 (germline): LGHNT, FRNRAP. Between the trimmed V and J ends, which lost 1 base and 3 bases, there was a span of 7 bases. This CDR3 region has 13 residues. The CDR3 reads CASGLGQVYEQYF. The CDR3 nucleotides read TGTGCTAGTGGTTTGGGGCAGGTCTACGAGCAGTACTTC.

This sequence joins TRBV6-5 and TRBJ1-3; D not resolved. From germline, CDR1 is MNHEY and CDR2 SVGAGI. V was clipped by 5 bases and J by 6 bases, with 17 bases between them. The CDR3 sequence is 15 residues long. DNA for the CDR3: TGTGCCAGCAGTCTAACTTCAGGCGATCTAAACACCATATATTTT. As protein: CASSLTSGDLNTIYF.

The chain joins TRBV27 to TRBJ1-5, with 11 bases fitting TRBD1. The germline gives CDR1 MNHEY, CDR2 SMNVEV (reference sequence). The CDR3 sequence is 14 residues long. Trimming at V came to 7 bases and at J to 4 bases, leaving 3 bases not matched to a gene. Here the CDR3 reads CASTGTGGNQPQHF. Written as DNA, the CDR3 is TGTGCCAGCACCGGGACAGGGGGAAATCAGCCCCAGCATTTT.

The J gene is TRBJ2-3, the V gene TRBV5-1; D uncertain. In germline, CDR1 is SGHRS, CDR2 YFSETQ. V dropped 7 bases and J dropped 8 bases, with 20 bases sitting between them. The CDR3 loop spans 14 amino acids. The DNA of the CDR3 is TGCGCCAGCGGCCTTGGGCTGGGTCATAGTACGCAGTATTTT. Translated, it gives CASGLGLGHSTQYF.

The chain employs TRBV9 and TRBJ2-7, with TRBD2 matching over 8 bases. V lost 4 bases, J lost 1 base, and 7 bases stayed unmatched. Germline loops: CDR1 SGDLS, CDR2 YYNGEE. The CDR3 spans 15 residues. CDR3 amino acids: CASSIRGGVSYEQYF. As DNA, the CDR3 is TGTGCCAGCAGCATCCGGGGGGGCGTTTCCTACGAGCAGTACTTC.

The count of this clone is one. The chain recombines TRBV2 with TRBJ2-5; TRBD1 is a possible D gene (6 bases). This CDR3 has 13 amino acids. Per germline, CDR1 SNHLY and CDR2 FYNNEI. Trimming removed 4 bases from V and 4 bases from J, with 10 bases in between. The CDR3 spells CASSVSRGETQYF. The DNA for the CDR3 is TGTGCCAGCAGTGTAAGCAGGGGAGAGACCCAGTACTTC.

The gene calls are TRBV14 and TRBJ2-5; 8 bases align to TRBD1. Per the germline V gene, CDR1 is SGHDN and CDR2 is FVKESK. The J segment lost 2 bases and the V segment lost 4 bases, leaving 9 bases of the junction unmatched. CDR3 length: 16 amino acids. The CDR3 sequence: CASSLGGTGSQETQYF. CDR3 nucleotides: TGTGCCAGCAGCCTAGGTGGGACAGGCAGTCAAGAGACCCAGTACTTC.

The chain employs TRBV30 and TRBJ2-3; tentative D call: TRBD2 (5 bases). Trimming stripped 3 bases from V and 6 bases from J, with 16 bases between. Germline V gene sequence: CDR1 GTSNPN, CDR2 SVGIG (reference sequence). This CDR3 region has 14 residues. CDR3 in DNA: TGTGCCTGGAGCCCAGGCCTAGCATCCGATACGCAGTATTTT. This codes for CAWSPGLASDTQYF. The variable domain in full, with the rest retrieved from reference TRBV30 and TRBJ2-3, is SQTIHQWPATLVQPVGSPLSLECTVEGTSNPNLYWYRQAAGRGLQLLFYSVGIGQISSEVPQNLSASRPQDRQFILSSKKLLLSDSGFYLCAWSPGLASDTQYFGPGTRLTVL.

The rearrangement uses TRBV18 and TRBJ1-5, with D perhaps matching TRBD1 (6 bases). Looked up from germline, CDR1 is KGHSH and CDR2 is LQKENI. The V end lost 4 bases, the J end lost 1 base, and 11 bases lay between the germline ends. CDR3 length: 15 amino acids. The CDR3 loop reads CASSRTGMSNQPQHF. CDR3 coding DNA: TGTGCCAGCTCACGAACAGGGATGAGCAATCAGCCCCAGCATTTT.

This clone occurred a few times. The CDR3 sequence is CAISELRTGREKLFF. In DNA form, the CDR3 reads TGTGCCATCAGTGAGCTTCGGACAGGGCGTGAAAAACTGTTTTTT. This chain links TRBV10-3 with TRBJ1-4, with 8 bases fitting TRBD1. Germline-derived CDR1 and CDR2 are ENHRY and SYGVKD. V was pared by 2 bases and J by 7 bases, with 6 bases of the junction left unmatched. The CDR3 extends over 15 amino acids.

V gene TRBV5-4 combines with J gene TRBJ2-1, with 10 bases fitting TRBD2. The V gene end was trimmed by 0 bases and the J gene end by 1 base; junction bases not matched to a gene: 4. Germline V gene data show CDR1 as SGHNT and CDR2 as YYREEE (reference sequence). This CDR3 contains 17 residues. DNA for the CDR3: TGTGCCAGCAGCTTGGGGACTAGCGGTTTTTCCTACAATGAGCAGTTCTTC. This codes for CASSLGTSGFSYNEQFF.

V gene TRBV7-6 combines with J gene TRBJ2-7, with 10 bases lining up with TRBD2. Trimming removed 1 base from V and 7 bases from J; junction bases left unmatched: 7. The CDR3 totals 15 residues. The germline CDR1 and CDR2 sequences are SGHVS and FNYEAQ. CDR3 DNA: TGTGCCAGCAGCTTAGGGAGCGGGGGGGCCGGGGAGCAGTACTTC. This gives the protein CASSLGSGGAGEQYF.